This T cell receptor beta chain originates from a study of blood T cell repertoires in COVID-19. Study in general: The United States, Italy and Spain supplied acute and convalescent COVID-19 samples. PBMCs, B-cell-depleted T cells, or T cells provided the cDNA or gDNA that made up the material.

The CDR3 spans 15 residues. Trimming took 5 bases from V and 0 from J, leaving 13 bases between them. Germline V gene data show CDR1 as SEHNR and CDR2 as FQNEAQ (reference sequence). Libraries were prepared by immunoSEQ multiplex PCR; TCRdb keeps only in-frame clonotypes and omits some of them. The sample has 300,000 to 400,000 clones, roughly 90% seen once. What was sequenced was peripheral blood. The receptor comes from a woman in her twenties or thirties with COVID-19, enrolled during active disease. The V and J genes are TRBV7-9 and TRBJ1-1; D perhaps matches TRBD1 (6 bases). The CDR3 DNA reads TGTGCCAGCAGCACGATACAGGGCTTGAACACTGAAGCTTTCTTT. Residues: CASSTIQGLNTEAFF.